Below, one T cell receptor (beta chain) is given with its context. TRAV- and TRBV-specific primers were used for first-strand cDNA, which covered alpha and beta chains. Amplification of TCRs used a constant-region primer and V-primer adapter for about 20 PCR cycles. TCRdb re-derived calls from the reads in MiXCR, one entry per CDR3 protein. The table records 15,000 to 20,000 distinct CDR3 sequences, 70% of them present only once. These data originate in a study of low-dose radiotherapy and immunotherapy resistance in tumors. Study details: Radiation delivery to Cohort 1 consisted of 0.5 Gy per fraction every 2 weeks, summing to 6.5 Gy. One day before radiation and immunotherapy, intravenous cyclophosphamide 200 mg/m2 was administered, with this repeated every two weeks.

Per the germline V gene, CDR1 is SGHRS and CDR2 is YFSETQ. CDR3 size: 13 residues. V lost 9 bases and J 6 bases, leaving 17 bases between the germline ends. Low-dose radiotherapy, low-dose cyclophosphamide, aspirin, ipilimumab and nivolumab were all given to the donors. Advanced solid tumors without tumor-infiltrating lymphocytes were required for inclusion. This chain connects TRBV5-1 to TRBJ2-3; the D gene is possibly TRBD2 (6 bases). This receptor was identified in a human donor with advanced metastatic prostate, ovarian, gallbladder or colorectal cancer (not recorded which). This table probably holds off-target reads from a library built for another chain. CDR3 loop: CATGARGFDTQYF. DNA of the CDR3: TGCGCCACCGGGGCCCGGGGGTTCGATACGCAGTATTTT.